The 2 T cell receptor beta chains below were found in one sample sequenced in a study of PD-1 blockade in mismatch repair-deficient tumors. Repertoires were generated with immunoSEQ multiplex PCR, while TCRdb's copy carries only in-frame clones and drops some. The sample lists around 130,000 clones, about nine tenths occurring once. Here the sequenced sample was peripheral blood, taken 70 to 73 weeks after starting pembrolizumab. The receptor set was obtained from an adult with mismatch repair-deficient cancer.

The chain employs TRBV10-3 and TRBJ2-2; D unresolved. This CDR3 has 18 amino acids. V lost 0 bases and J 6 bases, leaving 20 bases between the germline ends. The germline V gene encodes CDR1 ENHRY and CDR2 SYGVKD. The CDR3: CAISESLLLGRGPGELFF. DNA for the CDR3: TGTGCCATCAGTGAGTCCTTACTATTAGGACGAGGCCCCGGGGAGCTGTTTTTT.

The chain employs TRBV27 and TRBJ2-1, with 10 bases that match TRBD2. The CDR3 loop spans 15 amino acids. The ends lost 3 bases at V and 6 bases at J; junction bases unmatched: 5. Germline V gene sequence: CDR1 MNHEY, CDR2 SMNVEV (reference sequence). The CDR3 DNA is TGTGCCAGCAGTTTCCAGCGGGAGGGCTCCAATGAGCAGTTCTTC. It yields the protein CASSFQREGSNEQFF.